The clone carrying this T cell receptor (beta chain) was counted a few times. The CDR3 length is 16 residues. The V gene's germline CDR1 is SEHNR and CDR2 FQNEAQ (reference sequence). V gave up 5 bases and J gave up 0 bases, with 17 bases separating them. These data come from a study of T-cell memory formation after mild COVID-19. TCRdb processed the 5' RACE reads anew with MiXCR; each CDR3 protein has one entry. The table lists 290,000 or so distinct CDR3 sequences, 15% to 20% of them singletons, with more than 20% in the top ten. The sequence came from a man aged 18-30 years who had mild COVID-19 (a few samples of this study predate the infection). Cell type and time point are not known. Sequences were obtained from PBMCs or a T cell subset sorted from them (not recorded which). This chain links TRBV7-9 with TRBJ2-7; possibly TRBD2 for D (6 bases). Here the CDR3 reads CASSHPPGRSSYEQYF. In DNA, the CDR3 is TGTGCCAGCAGCCATCCCCCGGGGAGGAGCTCCTACGAGCAGTACTTC.